This entry lists 8 T cell receptor beta chains sequenced from one sample in a study of blood T cell repertoires in COVID-19. The protocol was immunoSEQ multiplex PCR, while the TCRdb copy is restricted to in-frame clones and leaves out a portion. The data contain more than 200,000 clones, approximately 81% of them singletons. Material for sequencing was peripheral blood. The receptors shown here come from a man between 60 and 75 years old with acute or convalescent COVID-19.

V gene TRBV5-1 combines with J gene TRBJ1-2, with TRBD1 matching 8 bases. With V trimmed by 4 bases and J by 7 bases, 9 bases remained unmatched. The CDR3 sequence is 14 residues long. The germline gives CDR1 SGHRS, CDR2 YFSETQ. The chain's CDR3 is CASSADRGRLGYTF. CDR3 nucleotides: TGCGCCAGCAGCGCTGACAGGGGACGACTTGGCTACACCTTC.

The V call is TRBV7-9, the J call TRBJ1-1; D perhaps matches TRBD1 (5 bases). V was shortened by 3 bases and J by 5 bases, with 13 bases between the two germline ends. Germline CDR1 is SEHNR and CDR2 is FQNEAQ (reference sequence). There are 14 residues in the CDR3. CDR3 bases: TGTGCCAGCAGCTTCCCAGGGTCTGGGACTGAAGCTTTCTTT. The encoded protein is CASSFPGSGTEAFF.

The V and J genes are TRBV9 and TRBJ2-1; a weak D match, TRBD1 (6 bases). Trimming pared 3 bases from V and 6 bases from J, leaving 16 bases between. Germline lookup yields CDR1 SGDLS and CDR2 YYNGEE. The CDR3 length is 15 residues. The chain's CDR3 is CASSDHYGQFNEQFF. The CDR3 DNA follows: TGTGCCAGCAGCGACCACTACGGACAGTTCAATGAGCAGTTCTTC.

This chain uses TRBV5-8 with TRBJ2-3, with D maybe TRBD1 (5 bases). The CDR3 runs 15 residues. The germline V and J ends were trimmed by 4 bases and 2 bases, with 14 bases remaining between them. CDR1 SGHTS and CDR2 YDEGEE come from the germline V gene. CDR3 amino acids: CASSPGVGDTDTQYF. CDR3 bases: TGTGCCAGCAGCCCCGGAGTAGGGGACACAGATACGCAGTATTTT.

As to this clone: One end of the junction varies from germline; a read error may be responsible. The genes are TRBV7-7 and TRBJ2-2; no firm D call. This CDR3 region has 16 residues. CDR1 SSHAT and CDR2 FNYEAQ come from the germline V gene (reference sequence). The CDR3 region has the DNA TGTGCTAGCAGCTTAGGTCGTGCCTTGGAGACCGGGGAGCTGTTTTTT. This translates into CASSLGRALETGELFF.

The J gene is TRBJ2-3, the V gene TRBV5-1, with D perhaps matching TRBD1 (6 bases). There are 17 residues in the CDR3. Between the trimmed V and J ends, which lost 4 bases and 6 bases, there was a span of 24 bases. CDR1 is SGHRS, CDR2 YFSETQ, per germline. CDR3 in DNA: TGCGCCAGCAGCACATACGGACCGGGACAATTCCTTGATACGCAGTATTTT. Translated, it gives CASSTYGPGQFLDTQYF.

The CDR3 DNA sequence: TGTGCCAGCAGTCACCATAGCGGGAACACAGATACGCAGTATTTT. Translation: CASSHHSGNTDTQYF. The rearrangement joins TRBV28 to TRBJ2-3; TRBD2 aligns across 8 bases. Trimming at V came to 5 bases and at J to 2 bases, leaving 6 bases not matched to a gene. This CDR3 is 15 amino acids long. CDR1 and CDR2 (germline): MDHEN, SYDVKM.

The genes are TRBV11-2 and TRBJ1-5, with D tentatively TRBD1 (5 bases). The CDR3 totals 14 residues. V was trimmed by 5 bases and J by 6 bases, leaving 14 bases between them. Germline V gene sequence: CDR1 SGHAT, CDR2 FQNNGV. This CDR3 is CASSQGAVGQPQHF. The CDR3 DNA reads TGTGCCAGCAGCCAAGGGGCGGTTGGTCAGCCCCAGCATTTT. Full variable domain (outside the CDR3, taken from reference TRBV11-2 and TRBJ1-5): EAGVAQSPRYKIIEKRQSVAFWCNPISGHATLYWYQQILGQGPKLLIQFQNNGVVDDSQLPKDRFSAERLKGVDSTLKIQPAKLEDSAVYLCASSQGAVGQPQHFGDGTRLSIL.